This is a list of T cell receptor beta chains from one sample in a study of T cell repertoires in cytomegalovirus infection. These receptors lack a known antigen. TCRdb redid the calling of the reads with MiXCR, one entry per CDR3 protein. The repertoire consists of some 200,000 distinct CDR3 sequences, with roughly two fifths occurring once and the leading ten covering roughly three fifths. Here the sequenced sample was CD8+ T cells from cultured PBMCs, taken from culture after CMV antigen stimulation. Receptors originate from a human donor in good health (CMV status not recorded). Some clones in this sample may be carry-over from other donors' samples. CDR3s include the opening cysteine and the closing phenylalanine or tryptophan. D genes are given only for firm matches. Clone size appears in some rows only: once, few, many, or a class for an expanded clone.

abundance,v_gene,d_gene,len,j_gene,CDR3nt,CDR3aa
few,TRBV7-6,-,14,TRBJ1-1,TGTGCCAGCAGTTCCGGGACGGGGCACACTGAAGCTTTCTTT,CASSSGTGHTEAFF
-,TRBV4-1,TRBD2,18,TRBJ2-1,TGCGCCAGCAGCCAAGAGTATCCCCCGACTAGCAGCTACAATGAGCAGTTCTTC,CASSQEYPPTSSYNEQFF
once,TRBV6-5,-,15,TRBJ2-1,TGTGCCAGCAGTAATGGACTAACCCCCTACAATGAGCAGTTCTTC,CASSNGLTPYNEQFF
-,TRBV20-1,-,16,TRBJ1-5,TGCAGTGCTAGAGTCTCCGGGAGAGGGTTTGATCAGCCCCAGCATTTT,CSARVSGRGFDQPQHF
-,TRBV28,TRBD2,16,TRBJ2-1,TGTGCCAGCAGGATGGGACTAGCGGGGGTCTACAATGAGCAGTTCTTC,CASRMGLAGVYNEQFF
-,TRBV6-8,TRBD1,13,TRBJ2-1,TGTGCCAGCAGAGACCAGGGGGCCGATGAGCAGTTCTTC,CASRDQGADEQFF
few,TRBV20-1,-,12,TRBJ1-2,TGCAGTGCCCCTGGGGGGGACTATGGCTACACCTTC,CSAPGGDYGYTF
few,TRBV12-3/TRBV12-4,-,14,TRBJ1-1,TGTGCCAGCAGTGTCCCGGGGTTGAACACTGAAGCTTTCTTT,CASSVPGLNTEAFF
few,TRBV27,TRBD2,13,TRBJ2-7,TGTGCCAGCGGCCCGGGCGGGGGCTACGAGCAGTACTTC,CASGPGGGYEQYF
many,TRBV9,TRBD1,16,TRBJ2-5,TGTGCCAGCAGCGTAGTGGCAGGGGGCGCTTTAGAGACCCAGTACTTC,CASSVVAGGALETQYF
-,TRBV6-1,TRBD2,15,TRBJ2-3,TGTGCCAGCAGTTCGACTAGCGGGGAACCAGATACGCAGTATTTT,CASSSTSGEPDTQYF
-,TRBV3-1,TRBD1,15,TRBJ2-5,TGTGCCAGCAGCCAAGGGACAGGCTGGATCGAGACCCAGTACTTC,CASSQGTGWIETQYF
-,TRBV28,TRBD1,14,TRBJ1-1,TGTGCCAGCAGTCAACAGGGGTTAAACACTGAAGCTTTCTTT,CASSQQGLNTEAFF
-,TRBV27,-,18,TRBJ2-1,TGTGCCAGCAGTTTAAGGACGGGGGTGACTAGTTTGGGAGGTGAGCAGTTCTTC,CASSLRTGVTSLGGEQFF
-,TRBV4-1,TRBD2,15,TRBJ2-1,TGCGCCAGCAGCCGTCAGACTAGCGGGAGCGATGAGCAGTTCTTC,CASSRQTSGSDEQFF